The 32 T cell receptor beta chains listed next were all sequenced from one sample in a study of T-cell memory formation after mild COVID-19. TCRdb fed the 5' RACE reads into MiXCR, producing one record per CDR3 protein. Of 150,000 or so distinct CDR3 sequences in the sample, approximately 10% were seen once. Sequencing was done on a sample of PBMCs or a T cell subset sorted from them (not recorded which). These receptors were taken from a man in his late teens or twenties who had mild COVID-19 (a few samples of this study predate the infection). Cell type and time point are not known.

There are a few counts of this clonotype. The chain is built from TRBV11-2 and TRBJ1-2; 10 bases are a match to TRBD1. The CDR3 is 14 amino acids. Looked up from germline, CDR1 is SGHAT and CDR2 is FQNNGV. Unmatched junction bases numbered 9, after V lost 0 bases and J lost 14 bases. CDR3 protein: CASSLEFVGQGGTF. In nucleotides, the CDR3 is TGTGCCAGCAGCTTAGAATTTGTCGGACAGGGGGGGACCTTC. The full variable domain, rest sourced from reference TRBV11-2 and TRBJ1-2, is EAGVAQSPRYKIIEKRQSVAFWCNPISGHATLYWYQQILGQGPKLLIQFQNNGVVDDSQLPKDRFSAERLKGVDSTLKIQPAKLEDSAVYLCASSLEFVGQGGTFGSGTRLTVV.

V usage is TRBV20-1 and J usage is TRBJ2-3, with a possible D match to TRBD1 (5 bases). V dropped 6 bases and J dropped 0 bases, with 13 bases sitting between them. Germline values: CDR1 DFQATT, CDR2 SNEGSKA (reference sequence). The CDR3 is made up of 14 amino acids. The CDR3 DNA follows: TGCAGTGCGAGACGACAGACCAGCACAGATACGCAGTATTTT. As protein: CSARRQTSTDTQYF.

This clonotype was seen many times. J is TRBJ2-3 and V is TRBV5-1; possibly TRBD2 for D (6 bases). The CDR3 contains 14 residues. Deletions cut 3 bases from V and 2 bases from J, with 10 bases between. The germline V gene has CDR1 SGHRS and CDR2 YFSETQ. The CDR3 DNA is TGCGCCAGCAGCTGGCGGGACCTCACAGATACGCAGTATTTT. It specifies CASSWRDLTDTQYF.

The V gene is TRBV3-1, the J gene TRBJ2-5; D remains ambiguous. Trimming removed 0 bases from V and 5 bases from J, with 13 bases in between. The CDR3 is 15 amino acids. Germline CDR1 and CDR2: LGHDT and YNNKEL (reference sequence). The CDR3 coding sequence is TGTGCCAGCAGCCAAGATAAAGAATCTTGGGAGACCCAGTACTTC. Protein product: CASSQDKESWETQYF.

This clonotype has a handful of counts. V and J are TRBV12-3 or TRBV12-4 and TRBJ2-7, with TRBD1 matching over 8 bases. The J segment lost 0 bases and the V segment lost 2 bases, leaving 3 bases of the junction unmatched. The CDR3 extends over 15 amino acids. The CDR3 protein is CASSLRQGSSYEQYF. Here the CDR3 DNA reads TGTGCCAGCAGTTTAAGACAGGGGAGCTCCTACGAGCAGTACTTC.

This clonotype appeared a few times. The CDR3: CASSPWGRDYGYTF. CDR3 nucleotides: TGTGCCAGCAGCCCGTGGGGCAGGGACTATGGCTACACCTTC. The chain couples TRBV7-8 to TRBJ1-2; TRBD1 is a possible D gene (5 bases). Trimming shortened V by 5 bases and J by 3 bases, and 13 bases separated the two germline ends. CDR1 and CDR2 from the germline V gene are SGHVS and FQNEAQ. There are 14 residues in the CDR3.

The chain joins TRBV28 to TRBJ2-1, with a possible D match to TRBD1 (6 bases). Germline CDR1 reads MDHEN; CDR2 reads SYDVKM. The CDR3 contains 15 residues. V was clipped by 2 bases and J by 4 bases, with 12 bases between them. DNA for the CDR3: TGTGCCAGCAGTTTAGTCCTGGGGGCATACAATGAGCAGTTCTTC. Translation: CASSLVLGAYNEQFF.

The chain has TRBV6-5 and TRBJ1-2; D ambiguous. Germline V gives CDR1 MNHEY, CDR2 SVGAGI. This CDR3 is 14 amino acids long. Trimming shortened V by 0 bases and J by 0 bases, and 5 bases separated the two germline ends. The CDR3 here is CASSYSITNYGYTF. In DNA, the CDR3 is TGTGCCAGCAGTTACTCTATTACTAACTATGGCTACACCTTC.

CDR3 in DNA: TGCAGCGGGGCAGGGGGCTGGGGGATGAACACTGAAGCTTTCTTT. Protein product: CSGAGGWGMNTEAFF. The rearrangement uses TRBV29-1 and TRBJ1-1; TRBD1 matches at 8 bases. V lost 7 bases to trimming and J lost 0 bases; unmatched junction nucleotides: 10. This CDR3 contains 15 residues. CDR1 is SQVTM, CDR2 ANQGSEA, per germline. The variable domain in full, with the rest retrieved from reference TRBV29-1 and TRBJ1-1, is SAVISQKPSRDICQRGTSLTIQCQVDSQVTMMFWYRQQPGQSLTLIATANQGSEATYESGFVIDKFPISRPNLTFSTLTVSNMSPEDSSIYLCSGAGGWGMNTEAFFGQGTRLTVV.

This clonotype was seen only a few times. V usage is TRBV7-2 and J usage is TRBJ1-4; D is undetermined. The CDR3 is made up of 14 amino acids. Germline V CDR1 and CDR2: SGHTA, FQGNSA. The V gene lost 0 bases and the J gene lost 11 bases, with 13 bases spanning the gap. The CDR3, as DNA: TGTGCCAGCAGCTTAGCCCTTCCGGGAGGCAAACTGTTTTTT. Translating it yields CASSLALPGGKLFF. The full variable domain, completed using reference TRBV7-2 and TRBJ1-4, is GAGVSQSPSNKVTEKGKDVELRCDPISGHTALYWYRQSLGQGLEFLIYFQGNSAPDKSGLPSDRFSAERTGGSVSTLTIQRTQQEDSAVYLCASSLALPGGKLFFGSGTQLSVL.

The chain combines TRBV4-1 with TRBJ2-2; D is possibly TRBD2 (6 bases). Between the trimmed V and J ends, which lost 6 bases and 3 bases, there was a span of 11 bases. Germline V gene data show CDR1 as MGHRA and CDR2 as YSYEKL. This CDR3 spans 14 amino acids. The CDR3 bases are TGCGCCAGCAGTCACGGGGAGGACACCGGGGAGCTGTTTTTT. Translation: CASSHGEDTGELFF.

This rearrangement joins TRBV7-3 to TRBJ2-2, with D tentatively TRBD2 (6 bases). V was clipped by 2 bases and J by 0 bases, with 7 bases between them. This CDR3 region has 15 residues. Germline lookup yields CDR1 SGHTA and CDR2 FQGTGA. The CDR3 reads CASSLAGPNTGELFF. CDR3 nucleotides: TGTGCCAGCAGCTTAGCGGGGCCGAACACCGGGGAGCTGTTTTTT.

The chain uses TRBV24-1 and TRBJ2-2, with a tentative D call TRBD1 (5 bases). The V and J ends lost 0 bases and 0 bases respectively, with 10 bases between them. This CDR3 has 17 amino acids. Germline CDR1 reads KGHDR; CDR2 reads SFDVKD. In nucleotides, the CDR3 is TGTGCCACCAGTGATTTGGTGGGGCCCCCGAACACCGGGGAGCTGTTTTTT. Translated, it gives CATSDLVGPPNTGELFF.

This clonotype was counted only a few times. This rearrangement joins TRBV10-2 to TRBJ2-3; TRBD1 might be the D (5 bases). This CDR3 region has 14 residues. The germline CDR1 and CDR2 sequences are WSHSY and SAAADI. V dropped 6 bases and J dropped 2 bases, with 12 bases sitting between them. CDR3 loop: CASSRTNPTDTQYF. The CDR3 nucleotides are TGCGCCAGCAGCCGGACAAATCCCACAGATACGCAGTATTTT.

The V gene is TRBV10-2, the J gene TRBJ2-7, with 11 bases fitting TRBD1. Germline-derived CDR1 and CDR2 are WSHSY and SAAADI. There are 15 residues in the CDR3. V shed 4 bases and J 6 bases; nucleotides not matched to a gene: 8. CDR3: CASSGWDRGKGEQYF. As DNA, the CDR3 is TGCGCCAGCAGTGGTTGGGACAGGGGGAAAGGCGAGCAGTACTTC.

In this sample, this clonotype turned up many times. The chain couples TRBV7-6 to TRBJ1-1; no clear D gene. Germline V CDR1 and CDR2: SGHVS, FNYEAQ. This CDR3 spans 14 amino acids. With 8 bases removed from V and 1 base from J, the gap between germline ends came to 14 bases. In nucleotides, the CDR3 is TGTGCCAGCGGTCGCTTTGAAAAGAACACTGAAGCTTTCTTT. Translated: CASGRFEKNTEAFF. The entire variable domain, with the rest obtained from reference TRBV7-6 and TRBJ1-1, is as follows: GAGVSQSPRYKVTKRGQDVALRCDPISGHVSLYWYRQALGQGPEFLTYFNYEAQQDKSGLPNDRFSAERPEGSISTLTIQRTEQRDSAMYRCASGRFEKNTEAFFGQGTRLTVV.

The CDR3, as DNA: TGTGCCAGCACCTCTTGGGGCGTCGGCTACACCTTC. Translation: CASTSWGVGYTF. This chain links TRBV3-1 with TRBJ1-2; a possible D gene is TRBD1 (5 bases). This CDR3 contains 12 residues. The germline V gene encodes CDR1 LGHDT and CDR2 YNNKEL (reference sequence). Between the trimmed V and J ends, which lost 7 bases and 8 bases, there was a span of 14 bases.

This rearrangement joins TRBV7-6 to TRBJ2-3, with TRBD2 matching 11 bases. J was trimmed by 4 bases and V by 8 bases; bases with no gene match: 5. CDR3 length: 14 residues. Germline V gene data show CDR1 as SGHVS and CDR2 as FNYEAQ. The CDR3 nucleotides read TGTGCCAGCGGCGGGACTAGCGGCCCAGATACGCAGTATTTT. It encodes CASGGTSGPDTQYF.

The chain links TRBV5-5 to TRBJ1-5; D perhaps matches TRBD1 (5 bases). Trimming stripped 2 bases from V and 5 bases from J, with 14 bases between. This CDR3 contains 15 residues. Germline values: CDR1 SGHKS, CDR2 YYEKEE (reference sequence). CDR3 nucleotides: TGTGCCAGCAGCTTTTTCGGCCAGGGTGATCAGCCCCAGCATTTT. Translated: CASSFFGQGDQPQHF.

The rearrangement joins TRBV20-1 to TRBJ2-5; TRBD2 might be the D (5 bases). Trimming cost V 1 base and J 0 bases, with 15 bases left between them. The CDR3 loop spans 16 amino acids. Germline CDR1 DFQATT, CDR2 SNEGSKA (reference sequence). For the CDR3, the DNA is TGCAGTGCTAGAGCCATCCAGCCGGGAAACCAAGAGACCCAGTACTTC. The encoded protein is CSARAIQPGNQETQYF.

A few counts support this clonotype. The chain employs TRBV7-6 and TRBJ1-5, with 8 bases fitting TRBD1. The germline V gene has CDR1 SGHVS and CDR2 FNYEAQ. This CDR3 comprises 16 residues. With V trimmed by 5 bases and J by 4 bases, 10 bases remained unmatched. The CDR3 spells CASSPAGTGKNQPQHF. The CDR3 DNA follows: TGTGCCAGCAGCCCTGCGGGGACAGGAAAGAATCAGCCCCAGCATTTT.

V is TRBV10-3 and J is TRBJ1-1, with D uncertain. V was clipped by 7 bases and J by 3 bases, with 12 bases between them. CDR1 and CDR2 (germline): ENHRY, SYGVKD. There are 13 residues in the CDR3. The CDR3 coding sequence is TGTGCCATCATGGAGACCCGCGACACTGAAGCTTTCTTT. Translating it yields CAIMETRDTEAFF.

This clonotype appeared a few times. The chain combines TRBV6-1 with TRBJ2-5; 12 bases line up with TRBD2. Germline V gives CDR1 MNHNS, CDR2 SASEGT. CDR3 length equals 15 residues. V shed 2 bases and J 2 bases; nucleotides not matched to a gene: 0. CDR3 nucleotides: TGTGCCAGCAGTGAACTAGCGGGGGGGCAAGAGACCCAGTACTTC. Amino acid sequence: CASSELAGGQETQYF.

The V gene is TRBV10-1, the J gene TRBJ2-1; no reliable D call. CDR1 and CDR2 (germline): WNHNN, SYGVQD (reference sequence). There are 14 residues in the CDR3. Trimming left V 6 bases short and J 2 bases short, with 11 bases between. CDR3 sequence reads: CASSLYRAYNEQFF. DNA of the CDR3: TGCGCCAGCAGCCTATATCGGGCCTACAATGAGCAGTTCTTC.

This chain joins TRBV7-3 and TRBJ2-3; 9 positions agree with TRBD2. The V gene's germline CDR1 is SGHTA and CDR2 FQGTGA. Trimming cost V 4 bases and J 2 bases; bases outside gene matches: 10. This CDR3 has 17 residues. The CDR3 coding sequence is TGTGCCAGCAGCTGGGGAGGGAGCGGGGGGCACACAGATACGCAGTATTTT. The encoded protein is CASSWGGSGGHTDTQYF. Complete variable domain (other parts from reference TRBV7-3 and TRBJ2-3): GAGVSQTPSNKVTEKGKYVELRCDPISGHTALYWYRQSLGQGPEFLIYFQGTGAADDSGLPNDRFFAVRPEGSVSTLKIQRTERGDSAVYLCASSWGGSGGHTDTQYFGPGTRLTVL.

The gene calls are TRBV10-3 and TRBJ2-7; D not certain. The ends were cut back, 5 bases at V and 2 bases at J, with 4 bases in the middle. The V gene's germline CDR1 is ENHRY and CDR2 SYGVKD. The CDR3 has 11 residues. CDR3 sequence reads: CAISSAYEQYF. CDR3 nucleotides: TGTGCCATCAGTTCAGCCTACGAGCAGTACTTC.

The CDR3 here is CASSLRDGYEQYF. The DNA of the CDR3 is TGTGCCAGCAGCCTCCGGGACGGCTACGAGCAGTACTTC. This sequence joins TRBV5-6 and TRBJ2-7; D might be TRBD1 or TRBD2, each matching 5 bases. Germline V gene data show CDR1 as SGHDT and CDR2 as YYEEEE. The V end was cut by 4 bases, the J end by 3 bases, with 11 bases between. The CDR3 consists of 13 residues.

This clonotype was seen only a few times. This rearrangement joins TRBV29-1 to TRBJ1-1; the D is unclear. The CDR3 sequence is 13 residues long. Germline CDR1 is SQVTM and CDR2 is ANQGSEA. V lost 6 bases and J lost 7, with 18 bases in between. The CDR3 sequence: CSVRDPADGEAFF. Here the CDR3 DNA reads TGCAGCGTGCGAGATCCCGCAGACGGTGAAGCTTTCTTT.

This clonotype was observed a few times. The CDR3 nucleotides are TGTGCCAGCAGTTTGTCCGGGATAAATCAGCCCCAGCATTTT. Translating it yields CASSLSGINQPQHF. The J gene is TRBJ1-5, the V gene TRBV27, with D unclear. Trimming left V 3 bases short and J 4 bases short, with 10 bases between. The CDR3 extends over 14 amino acids. CDR1 and CDR2 from the germline V gene are MNHEY and SMNVEV (reference sequence).

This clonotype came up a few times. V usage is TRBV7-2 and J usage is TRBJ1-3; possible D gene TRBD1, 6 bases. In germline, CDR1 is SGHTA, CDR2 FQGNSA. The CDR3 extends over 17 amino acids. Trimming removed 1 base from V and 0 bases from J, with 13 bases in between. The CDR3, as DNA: TGTGCCAGCAGCTTAGGCGGGACAAATCGCTCTGGAAACACCATATATTTT. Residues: CASSLGGTNRSGNTIYF.

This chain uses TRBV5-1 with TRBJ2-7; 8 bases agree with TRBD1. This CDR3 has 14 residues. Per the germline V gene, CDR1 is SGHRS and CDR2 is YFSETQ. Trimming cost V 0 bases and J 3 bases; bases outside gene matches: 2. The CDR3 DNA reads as TGCGCCAGCAGCTTGGGGGGACAGGTCTACGAGCAGTACTTC. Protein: CASSLGGQVYEQYF.

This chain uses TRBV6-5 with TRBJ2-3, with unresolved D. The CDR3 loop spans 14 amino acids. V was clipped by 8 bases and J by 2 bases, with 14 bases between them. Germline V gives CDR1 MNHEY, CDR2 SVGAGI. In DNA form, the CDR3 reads TGTGCCAGCGCCAAACGTCCCCTCACAGATACGCAGTATTTT. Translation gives CASAKRPLTDTQYF.